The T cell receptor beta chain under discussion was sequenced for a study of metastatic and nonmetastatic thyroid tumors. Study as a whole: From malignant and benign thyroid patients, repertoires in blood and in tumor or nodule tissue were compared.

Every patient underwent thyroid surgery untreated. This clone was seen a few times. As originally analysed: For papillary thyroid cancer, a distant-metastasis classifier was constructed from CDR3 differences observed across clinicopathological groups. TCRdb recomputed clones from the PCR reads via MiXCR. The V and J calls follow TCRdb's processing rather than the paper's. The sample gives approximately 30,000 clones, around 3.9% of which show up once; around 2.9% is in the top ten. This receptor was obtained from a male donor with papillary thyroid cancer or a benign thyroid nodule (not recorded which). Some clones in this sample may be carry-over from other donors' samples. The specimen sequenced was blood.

In DNA, the CDR3 is TGTGCCACCAGCAAACAGCTTTGGAATGAAAAACTGTTTTTT. Amino acid sequence: CATSKQLWNEKLFF. The gene calls are TRBV15 and TRBJ1-4; no clear D. V was clipped by 4 bases and J by 5 bases, with 11 bases between them. Germline CDR1 and CDR2: LNHNV and YYDKDF (reference sequence). This CDR3 is 14 amino acids long. Supplemented by reference TRBV15 and TRBJ1-4, the full variable domain reads DAMVIQNPRYQVTQFGKPVTLSCSQTLNHNVMYWYQQKSSQAPKLLFHYYDKDFNNEADTPDNFQSRRPNTSFCFLDIRSPGLGDTAMYLCATSKQLWNEKLFFGSGTQLSVL.